This paragraph covers one T cell receptor (beta chain) sequence. The trim removed 5 bases at V and 5 bases at J, leaving 7 bases unmatched. There are 14 residues in the CDR3. The V gene's germline CDR1 is SGHAT and CDR2 FQNNGV. The data were produced by immunoSEQ multiplex PCR, yet TCRdb's version contains in-frame clones alone and is incomplete. The sample holds over 40,000 clones, approximately 80% seen once. The data were obtained in a study of blood T cell repertoires in COVID-19. The chain uses TRBV11-2 and TRBJ2-7, with 9 bases identical to TRBD2. The receptor was derived from a human donor in a cohort sampled during active COVID-19. Sequencing was carried out using peripheral blood. The CDR3: CASSHSGRMHEQYF. The CDR3 coding sequence is TGTGCCAGCAGCCACAGCGGGAGGATGCACGAGCAGTACTTC.